The rows below give T cell receptor beta chains drawn from one sample of a study of cytomegalovirus exposure and HLA in healthy donors. Produced via immunoSEQ multiplex PCR; TCRdb's table is partial and in-frame only. Altogether 100,000 to 150,000 clones are present, around 90% being singletons, with the ten largest covering 2% to 2.5%. The specimen sequenced was PBMCs. Source of these receptors: a woman between 18 and 29 years old in good health and CMV-seronegative. CDR3s include the opening cysteine and the closing phenylalanine or tryptophan. Each record gives: V gene, clone size, J gene, D gene, CDR3 DNA, CDR3 protein. The D gene is left open where the match is weak. Where a row states a size, it is once, few, many or the class of an expanded clone; other rows omit it.

v_call: TRBV4-2
clone_size: -
j_call: TRBJ2-1
d_call: -
cdr3_nt: TGTGCCAGCAGCCCACTACTAGCAGCCCAGGCAAGTGAGCAGTTCTTC
cdr3_aa: CASSPLLAAQASEQFF

v_call: TRBV5-1
clone_size: -
j_call: TRBJ2-7
d_call: -
cdr3_nt: TGCGCCAGCAGCGAAATGGACAAGCCCTACGAGCAGTACTTC
cdr3_aa: CASSEMDKPYEQYF

v_call: TRBV6-5
clone_size: -
j_call: TRBJ2-3
d_call: -
cdr3_nt: TGTGCCAGCAGTTACGGAGCGAGCAGCACAGATACGCAGTATTTT
cdr3_aa: CASSYGASSTDTQYF

v_call: TRBV5-1
clone_size: once
j_call: TRBJ2-2
d_call: TRBD1
cdr3_nt: TGCGCCAGCAGCCGGGACAGGGCTACCGGGGAGCTGTTTTTT
cdr3_aa: CASSRDRATGELFF

v_call: TRBV11-3
clone_size: -
j_call: TRBJ2-7
d_call: -
cdr3_nt: TGTGCCAGCAGCTTAGTTACCTTAGCCCATACGACTTACGAGCAGTACTTC
cdr3_aa: CASSLVTLAHTTYEQYF

v_call: TRBV5-4
clone_size: -
j_call: TRBJ2-3
d_call: TRBD2
cdr3_nt: TGTGCCAGCAGCTCAAATAGCGGGGGCACAGATACGCAGTATTTT
cdr3_aa: CASSSNSGGTDTQYF

v_call: TRBV6-5
clone_size: -
j_call: TRBJ1-2
d_call: TRBD1
cdr3_nt: TGTGCCAGCACTCCGACAGGGTACTATGGCTACACCTTC
cdr3_aa: CASTPTGYYGYTF

v_call: TRBV6-1
clone_size: -
j_call: TRBJ2-6
d_call: -
cdr3_nt: TGTGCCAGCAGCGAACTAGCTGGAGAGGTATCTGGGGCCAACGTCCTGACTTTC
cdr3_aa: CASSELAGEVSGANVLTF

v_call: TRBV27
clone_size: -
j_call: TRBJ2-5
d_call: TRBD2
cdr3_nt: TGTGCCAGCAGTTTATCTTCGACTAGCGGGAGCAGGGAGACCCAGTACTTC
cdr3_aa: CASSLSSTSGSRETQYF

v_call: TRBV28
clone_size: once
j_call: TRBJ1-1
d_call: -
cdr3_nt: TGTGCCAGCAGTTTGCGTTCAACTGAAGCTTTCTTT
cdr3_aa: CASSLRSTEAFF

v_call: TRBV4-2
clone_size: -
j_call: TRBJ2-7
d_call: TRBD2
cdr3_nt: TGTGCCAGCAGCCAGGGGACTAGCTCGACCGAGCAGTACTTC
cdr3_aa: CASSQGTSSTEQYF

v_call: TRBV7-9
clone_size: -
j_call: TRBJ2-3
d_call: -
cdr3_nt: TGTGCCAGCAGCTTAAACATCCAGGGGAGCACAGATACGCAGTATTTT
cdr3_aa: CASSLNIQGSTDTQYF

v_call: TRBV6-6
clone_size: -
j_call: TRBJ2-3
d_call: TRBD1
cdr3_nt: TGTGCCAGCAGCTGGGACAGAAGCACAGATACGCAGTATTTT
cdr3_aa: CASSWDRSTDTQYF

v_call: TRBV30
clone_size: -
j_call: TRBJ2-1
d_call: -
cdr3_nt: TGTGCCTGGAGTGTACAGGTCAATGAGCAGTTCTTC
cdr3_aa: CAWSVQVNEQFF

v_call: TRBV19
clone_size: few
j_call: TRBJ2-2
d_call: -
cdr3_nt: TGTGCCAGTAGTTCCAGAAGTATCCTGAACACCGGGGAGCTGTTTTTT
cdr3_aa: CASSSRSILNTGELFF

v_call: TRBV2
clone_size: -
j_call: TRBJ2-7
d_call: TRBD1
cdr3_nt: TGTGCCAGCAGGCGACAGGGGTCCTACGAGCAGTACTTC
cdr3_aa: CASRRQGSYEQYF

v_call: TRBV9
clone_size: -
j_call: TRBJ1-3
d_call: -
cdr3_nt: TGTGCCAGCAGCGTAGCTAGCGGGACGAGCTCTGGAAACACCATATATTTT
cdr3_aa: CASSVASGTSSGNTIYF